These 9 T cell receptor beta chains share one sample of origin, sequenced in a study of T cells in Graves' hyperthyroidism and ophthalmopathy (dated by TCRdb to 2018 to 2020). The library was produced with multiplex PCR. The sequencer listed for this sample is Illumina HiSeq 2000. TCR beta CDR3 regions were amplified from RNA transcripts. The TCR CDR3 was subjected to a first round of RT-PCR using the HTBI primer set and the Qiagen OneStep RT-PCR kit. TCRdb trimmed public reads at Q25 via fastp, called clones via MiXCR and kept in-frame beta chains. Rows matching on CDR3 protein sequence are summarized as one entry with the most common DNA and genes. The sample contains more than 500,000 distinct CDR3 sequences, 35% to 55% of them found a single time. The top ten clonotypes cover roughly 19% of the sample. Sequencing was done on a sample of peripheral blood or thyroid tissue (not recorded which). These receptors were taken from an adult woman with Graves' disease, either hyperthyroidism or ophthalmopathy (not recorded which).

Note on this clonotype: The germline gene is not matched at one end of the junction; a read error may be the cause. This chain links TRBV11-2 with TRBJ1-2; tentatively, D is TRBD1 (6 bases). The CDR3 contains 14 residues. Looked up from germline, CDR1 is SGHAT and CDR2 is FQNNGV. The CDR3 DNA reads as TGTGCCGGCAGCTTAGCAGGGGCCGCTTGGGGCTACACCTTC. Translated: CAGSLAGAAWGYTF.

This rearrangement joins TRBV6-5 to TRBJ2-5; the D gene is possibly TRBD2 (5 bases). Germline lookup yields CDR1 MNHEY and CDR2 SVGAGI. CDR3 size: 14 residues. The V and J ends lost 4 bases and 6 bases respectively, with 15 bases between them. Here the CDR3 DNA reads TGTGCCAGCAGTTCCCGAATAGCGTGGCAGACCCAGTACTTC. It yields the protein CASSSRIAWQTQYF.

CDR3 nucleotide sequence: TGTGCCAGCAGTCCAACAGGGGGTGGCTACACCGGGGAGCTGTTTTTT. It is translated as CASSPTGGGYTGELFF. The rearrangement links TRBV7-2 to TRBJ2-2, with TRBD1 matching over 8 bases. V lost 6 bases, J lost 3 bases, and 9 bases stayed unmatched. Per the germline V gene, CDR1 is SGHTA and CDR2 is FQGNSA. The CDR3 length is 16 residues. The full variable domain, completed using reference TRBV7-2 and TRBJ2-2, is GAGVSQSPSNKVTEKGKDVELRCDPISGHTALYWYRQSLGQGLEFLIYFQGNSAPDKSGLPSDRFSAERTGGSVSTLTIQRTQQEDSAVYLCASSPTGGGYTGELFFGEGSRLTVL.

This clonotype occurred many times. This chain connects TRBV7-9 to TRBJ2-5, with a weak D call TRBD2 (7 bases). Trimming pared 4 bases from V and 1 base from J, leaving 16 bases between. Germline CDR1 SEHNR, CDR2 FQNEAQ (reference sequence). The CDR3 contains 16 residues. The CDR3 loop is CASSSRGGGAQETQYF. The DNA for the CDR3 is TGTGCCAGCAGCTCCCGAGGGGGGGGAGCCCAAGAGACCCAGTACTTC. The whole variable domain, filled in from reference TRBV7-9 and TRBJ2-5, reads DTGVSQNPRHKITKRGQNVTFRCDPISEHNRLYWYRQTLGQGPEFLTYFQNEAQLEKSRLLSDRFSAERPKGSFSTLEIQRTEQGDSAMYLCASSSRGGGAQETQYFGPGTRLLVL.

This sequence joins TRBV29-1 and TRBJ1-1, with D possibly matching TRBD1 (5 bases). The CDR3 loop spans 15 amino acids. Germline CDR1 is SQVTM and CDR2 is ANQGSEA. Trimming left V 2 bases short and J 0 bases short, with 13 bases between. CDR3 residues: CSVEWAGRMNTEAFF. As DNA, the CDR3 is TGCAGCGTTGAATGGGCGGGACGGATGAACACTGAAGCTTTCTTT.

The chain employs TRBV7-8 and TRBJ1-1, with TRBD1 as a possible D gene (6 bases). Between the trimmed V and J ends, which lost 8 bases and 5 bases, there was a span of 15 bases. Looked up from germline, CDR1 is SGHVS and CDR2 is FQNEAQ. The CDR3 covers 13 residues. The CDR3 DNA follows: TGTGCCAGCGCCGAGACAGGTCTGACTGAAGCTTTCTTT. Its protein product is CASAETGLTEAFF.

This clonotype came up a few times. The chain links TRBV2 to TRBJ1-4; D perhaps matches TRBD1 (6 bases). Germline V gene lookup returns CDR1 SNHLY and CDR2 FYNNEI. This CDR3 has 13 residues. The V end lost 3 bases, the J end lost 7 bases, and 9 bases lay between the germline ends. CDR3 bases: TGTGCCAGCAGTGAGCAGGGGACTGAAAAACTGTTTTTT. It codes for CASSEQGTEKLFF.

This clonotype has ten or more counts. As DNA, the CDR3 is TGTGCCAGCAGCTTAGAGGGACAGGGAGGTGCTTTCTTT. This codes for CASSLEGQGGAFF. The chain couples TRBV7-9 to TRBJ1-1, with TRBD1 matching over 9 bases. The CDR3 runs 13 residues. The V and J ends lost 1 base and 11 bases, in that order; junction bases with no gene match: 5. Germline assignment: CDR1 SEHNR and CDR2 FQNEAQ (reference sequence).

Notes on this clonotype: A much larger clonotype is one base distant, so this may be a read error. This chain connects TRBV28 to TRBJ1-5; D unclear. Germline V gives CDR1 MDHEN, CDR2 SYDVKM. Trimming pared 4 bases from V and 3 bases from J, leaving 10 bases between. The CDR3 sequence is 14 residues long. The chain's CDR3 is CASSSPPDNQPQHF. The CDR3 DNA reads TGTGCCAGCAGTTCCCCACCCGACAATCAGCCCCAGCATTTT.